These 14 T cell receptor beta chains were all obtained from the same sample, sequenced in a study of T cells in Graves' hyperthyroidism and ophthalmopathy. Amplified TCR beta CDR3 regions derived from RNA transcripts. The TCR CDR3 first-round RT-PCR relied on the HTBI primer set. TCRdb processed the multiplex PCR reads anew with MiXCR; each CDR3 protein has one entry. Seen here are about 620,000 distinct CDR3 sequences, around 15% observed once, and the top ten hold around 4%. Material for sequencing was blood. These receptors were taken from a woman aged 25-40 years with Graves' hyperthyroidism.

This clonotype was seen more than once but under ten times. The rearrangement joins TRBV9 to TRBJ2-7; TRBD2 agrees at 10 bases. The junction had 7 bases not matched to a gene; V was cut back by 2 bases and J by 2 bases. Germline CDR1 reads SGDLS; CDR2 reads YYNGEE. This CDR3 is 16 amino acids long. CDR3 DNA: TGTGCCAGCAGCGTCGGGCCAGCGGGAGGGACCTACGAGCAGTACTTC. Translation: CASSVGPAGGTYEQYF. The full variable domain, rest sourced from reference TRBV9 and TRBJ2-7, is DSGVTQTPKHLITATGQRVTLRCSPRSGDLSVYWYQQSLDQGLQFLIQYYNGEERAKGNILERFSAQQFPDLHSELNLSSLELGDSALYFCASSVGPAGGTYEQYFGPGTRLTVT.

For this clonotype: The junction shows a germline mismatch at one end, possibly a read error. The rearrangement links TRBV7-9 to TRBJ2-6; tentative D call: TRBD1 (5 bases). The CDR3 is made up of 15 amino acids. The germline gives CDR1 SEHNR, CDR2 FQNEAQ (reference sequence). CDR3 amino acids: CASSLGETGANVLTF. In DNA, the CDR3 is TGTGCCAGCAGTTTAGGGGAAACTGGGGCCAACGTCCTGACTTTC.

The chain carries TRBV28 and TRBJ1-2, with unresolved D. V was cut by 2 bases and J by 4 bases, with 17 bases left in between. The length of the CDR3 is 16 residues. CDR1 is MDHEN, CDR2 SYDVKM, per germline. CDR3 region: CASSLTDGVGFYGYTF. The DNA for the CDR3 is TGTGCCAGCAGTTTAACTGACGGGGTGGGCTTCTATGGCTACACCTTC.

The chain joins TRBV5-1 to TRBJ2-6; D is unresolved. V lost 3 bases, J lost 0 bases, and 16 bases lay in between. The CDR3 length is 18 residues. Germline V gene sequence: CDR1 SGHRS, CDR2 YFSETQ. CDR3 in DNA: TGCGCCAGCAGCTGGATTGCTCTACACTTCTCTGGGGCCAACGTCCTGACTTTC. It encodes CASSWIALHFSGANVLTF.

This clonotype appeared a few times. This rearrangement joins TRBV27 to TRBJ2-2; 7 nucleotides align to TRBD1. J lost 7 bases, V lost 6 bases, and 2 bases had no gene match. Germline loops: CDR1 MNHEY, CDR2 SMNVEV (reference sequence). The CDR3 runs 12 residues. CDR3 region: CASSNRGGELFF. DNA of the CDR3: TGTGCCAGCAGCAACAGGGGCGGGGAGCTGTTTTTT.

This clonotype appeared many times. The chain combines TRBV20-1 with TRBJ2-7, with TRBD2 as a possible D gene (6 bases). This CDR3 region has 12 residues. Germline V gene lookup returns CDR1 DFQATT and CDR2 SNEGSKA (reference sequence). Trimming stripped 0 bases from V and 4 bases from J, with 7 bases between. CDR3 nucleotide sequence: TGCAGTGCTAGAGATGGAGGGTACGAGCAGTACTTC. It specifies CSARDGGYEQYF.

In its sample, this clonotype was seen a few times. V usage is TRBV19 and J usage is TRBJ2-2; TRBD2 might be the D (5 bases). Germline V lookup: CDR1 LNHDA, CDR2 SQIVND (reference sequence). The CDR3 spans 15 residues. V was trimmed by 5 bases and J by 6 bases, leaving 16 bases between them. The CDR3 DNA sequence: TGTGCCAGTAGTGCTTCGACGGGAATATCCGGGGAGCTGTTTTTT. Protein sequence: CASSASTGISGELFF.

The chain links TRBV10-3 to TRBJ2-1; TRBD2 aligns across 10 bases. The CDR3 consists of 16 residues. Germline CDR1 ENHRY, CDR2 SYGVKD. The ends lost 0 bases at V and 10 bases at J; junction bases unmatched: 9. CDR3 residues: CAISESWLAGVGEQFF. DNA of the CDR3: TGTGCCATCAGTGAGTCGTGGCTAGCGGGAGTCGGGGAGCAGTTCTTC.

This chain joins TRBV4-1 and TRBJ1-3, with D tentatively TRBD1 (5 bases). There are 16 residues in the CDR3. In germline, CDR1 is MGHRA, CDR2 YSYEKL. Trimming took off 2 bases at V and 4 bases at J, with 15 bases between the two ends. The CDR3: CASSQPTRGLGNTIYF. The CDR3 bases are TGCGCCAGCAGCCAACCTACCCGGGGCCTGGGAAACACCATATATTTT.

This clonotype occurred many times. The V and J genes are TRBV28 and TRBJ2-5; D gene unclear. Per germline, CDR1 MDHEN and CDR2 SYDVKM. V lost 7 bases and J 0 bases, leaving 12 bases between the germline ends. CDR3 size: 14 residues. This CDR3 is CASTSRSYQETQYF. The CDR3 region has the DNA TGTGCCAGCACTTCTAGGAGCTACCAAGAGACCCAGTACTTC.

This rearrangement joins TRBV28 to TRBJ2-7, with 8 bases fitting TRBD1. CDR3 length equals 14 residues. V shed 5 bases and J 5 bases; nucleotides not matched to a gene: 8. Germline V CDR1 and CDR2: MDHEN, SYDVKM. The DNA of the CDR3 is TGTGCCAGCAGTCTTTGGACAGGGATCCACGAGCAGTACTTC. Its protein is CASSLWTGIHEQYF. The whole variable domain, filled in from reference TRBV28 and TRBJ2-7, reads DVKVTQSSRYLVKRTGEKVFLECVQDMDHENMFWYRQDPGLGLRLIYFSYDVKMKEKGDIPEGYSVSREKKERFSLILESASTNQTSMYLCASSLWTGIHEQYFGPGTRLTVT.

At least ten counts were recorded for this clonotype. The chain is built from TRBV3-1 and TRBJ2-7, with a possible D match to TRBD1 (5 bases). This CDR3 comprises 15 residues. V was pared by 1 base and J by 0 bases, with 10 bases between. Germline CDR1 and CDR2: LGHDT and YNNKEL (reference sequence). The CDR3 region is CASSQVGPYSYEQYF. The CDR3 DNA sequence: TGTGCCAGCAGCCAAGTGGGGCCCTACTCCTACGAGCAGTACTTC.

This clonotype has at least ten counts. This chain joins TRBV12-3 or TRBV12-4 and TRBJ1-1; the D gene is possibly TRBD1 (5 bases). V dropped 7 bases and J dropped 1 base, with 10 bases sitting between them. CDR3 length: 13 residues. In DNA form, the CDR3 reads TGTGCCAGCACAGGGTTTTCGAACACTGAAGCTTTCTTT. It is translated as CASTGFSNTEAFF.

This clonotype has a count of ten or more. A junction boundary mismatches the germline segment, possibly from a read error. This chain joins TRBV7-7 and TRBJ2-1; 10 nucleotides agree with TRBD1. Germline V gene lookup returns CDR1 SSHAT and CDR2 FNYEAQ (reference sequence). The CDR3 runs to 16 residues. DNA of the CDR3: TGTGCTAGCAGCTTAGCGTGGGGACAGGGGTACAATGAGCAGTTCTTC. This translates into CASSLAWGQGYNEQFF.